The 10 T cell receptor beta chains in this list originate from one sample, sequenced in a study of blood T cell repertoires in COVID-19. Profiling relied on immunoSEQ multiplex PCR, and the TCRdb table lists in-frame clones only, not all of them. The sample consists of roughly 300,000 clones, approximately 86% of them appearing once. Sample: PBMCs or T cells enriched from blood (not recorded which). The source of these receptors is a woman aged 35 to 49 with acute COVID-19.

This clone was seen more than once but under ten times. The chain carries TRBV5-1 and TRBJ1-4; D unresolved. Germline V CDR1 and CDR2: SGHRS, YFSETQ. The germline V and J ends were trimmed by 1 base and 1 base, with 8 bases remaining between them. CDR3 length: 15 amino acids. The CDR3 DNA is TGCGCCAGCAGCTTGCAGTCAGGAACTAATGAAAAACTGTTTTTT. Translating it yields CASSLQSGTNEKLFF. Filled out from reference TRBV5-1 and TRBJ1-4, the complete variable domain reads KAGVTQTPRYLIKTRGQQVTLSCSPISGHRSVSWYQQTPGQGLQFLFEYFSETQRNKGNFPGRFSGRQFSNSRSEMNVSTLELGDSALYLCASSLQSGTNEKLFFGSGTQLSVL.

The rearrangement links TRBV2 to TRBJ1-6, with D maybe TRBD1 (5 bases). Deletions cut 4 bases from V and 13 bases from J, with 17 bases between. The CDR3 extends over 14 amino acids. The V gene's germline CDR1 is SNHLY and CDR2 FYNNEI. The CDR3 DNA sequence: TGTGCCAGCAGTGCTTGGCAGGGCGGGGCGCCCCTCCACTTT. Amino acid sequence: CASSAWQGGAPLHF.

The CDR3 nucleotides read TGTGCCAGCAGCGCCCGGAGGGGGGGCGGGGAAAAACTGTTTTTT. This codes for CASSARRGGGEKLFF. V is TRBV9 and J is TRBJ1-4; D perhaps matches TRBD1 (6 bases). This CDR3 is built from 15 residues. Germline lookup yields CDR1 SGDLS and CDR2 YYNGEE. Trimming shortened V by 3 bases and J by 8 bases, and 17 bases separated the two germline ends.

CDR3 bases: TGCGCCAGCATGGATAGCCCGGATACGGAGCAGTACTTC. Its translation: CASMDSPDTEQYF. The chain is built from TRBV5-1 and TRBJ2-7; D remains unclear. There are 13 residues in the CDR3. The germline V gene has CDR1 SGHRS and CDR2 YFSETQ. Trimming pared 6 bases from V and 7 bases from J, leaving 17 bases between.

This clone has only one observation. The chain links TRBV9 to TRBJ2-3; the match to TRBD2 covers 8 bases. The germline gives CDR1 SGDLS, CDR2 YYNGEE. The CDR3 covers 16 residues. V shed 4 bases, J shed 4 bases, and the junction held 11 bases outside the gene matches. CDR3 nucleotide sequence: TGTGCCAGCAGCCTGACAGCGGGGGTCATCGCAGATACGCAGTATTTT. As protein: CASSLTAGVIADTQYF.

This clone was seen a single time. The rearrangement joins TRBV27 to TRBJ2-3, with D perhaps TRBD1 (5 bases). The CDR3 extends over 14 amino acids. Trimming stripped 4 bases from V and 2 bases from J, with 10 bases between. The germline CDR1 and CDR2 sequences are MNHEY and SMNVEV (reference sequence). In nucleotides, the CDR3 is TGTGCCAGCAGTTACACAGGTCACACAGATACGCAGTATTTT. Translated: CASSYTGHTDTQYF.

J is TRBJ2-3 and V is TRBV7-9; TRBD2 matches 7 bases. The V gene end was trimmed by 5 bases and the J gene end by 4 bases; junction bases not matched to a gene: 12. CDR1 and CDR2 (germline): SEHNR, FQNEAQ (reference sequence). CDR3 length equals 16 residues. CDR3 region: CASSPRAAGVSDTQYF. In DNA form, the CDR3 reads TGTGCCAGCAGCCCGAGGGCGGCGGGGGTCTCAGATACGCAGTATTTT.

V is TRBV29-1 and J is TRBJ2-3; D uncertain. V lost 1 base and J 0 bases, leaving 8 bases between the germline ends. The CDR3 is made up of 14 amino acids. The germline V gene has CDR1 SQVTM and CDR2 ANQGSEA. CDR3 in DNA: TGCAGCGTTGAAGGACGGGTTAGCACAGATACGCAGTATTTT. Translating gives CSVEGRVSTDTQYF.

The chain uses TRBV9 and TRBJ2-6; D is possibly TRBD2 (8 bases). The CDR3 spans 19 residues. The germline gives CDR1 SGDLS, CDR2 YYNGEE. V lost 4 bases, J lost 0 bases, and 20 bases lay in between. CDR3 coding DNA: TGTGCCAGCAGCTTTCGGGGGGGACAGTACAGCTCTGGGGCCAACGTCCTGACTTTC. As protein: CASSFRGGQYSSGANVLTF.

A few counts support this clone. The rearrangement uses TRBV5-1 and TRBJ2-2; TRBD2 matches at 13 bases. The germline gives CDR1 SGHRS, CDR2 YFSETQ. J gave up 0 bases and V 4 bases, and 3 bases lay outside the gene matches. This CDR3 has 17 residues. CDR3: CASSRTSGGPNTGELFF. The CDR3 nucleotides read TGCGCCAGCAGCCGGACTAGCGGGGGCCCGAACACCGGGGAGCTGTTTTTT.